Shown below are 15 T cell receptor beta chains from a single sample sequenced in a study of cytomegalovirus exposure and HLA in healthy donors. The PCR was carried out with 60 Vbeta primers and 13 Jbeta primers. Only in-frame clones appear in the TCRdb table, and some are missing; sequencing was by immunoSEQ multiplex PCR. The data show tens of thousands of clones, around 50% seen once. The material sequenced was PBMCs. The receptors were sampled from a human donor in good health.

This clone was counted between two and nine times. This chain links TRBV6-6 with TRBJ2-7, with TRBD2 matching 11 bases. The CDR3 is made up of 15 amino acids. J gave up 2 bases and V 0 bases, and 0 bases lay outside the gene matches. From germline, CDR1 is MNHNY and CDR2 SVGAGI (reference sequence). The CDR3 loop reads CASSYSSGRAYEQYF. The CDR3 nucleotides are TGTGCCAGCAGTTACTCTAGCGGGAGGGCCTACGAGCAGTACTTC.

CDR3 bases: TGTGCCAGCAGCTCCCACCCGACTAGCGGGGCCCCGGATACGCAGTATTTT. The encoded protein is CASSSHPTSGAPDTQYF. This rearrangement joins TRBV7-3 to TRBJ2-3; 11 positions agree with TRBD2. Trimming cost V 4 bases and J 6 bases; bases outside gene matches: 12. Germline loops: CDR1 SGHTA, CDR2 FQGTGA. The CDR3 has 17 residues. The whole variable domain, filled in from reference TRBV7-3 and TRBJ2-3, reads GAGVSQTPSNKVTEKGKYVELRCDPISGHTALYWYRQSLGQGPEFLIYFQGTGAADDSGLPNDRFFAVRPEGSVSTLKIQRTERGDSAVYLCASSSHPTSGAPDTQYFGPGTRLTVL.

This clone was seen a handful of times. The gene calls are TRBV6-4 and TRBJ2-1, with 10 bases lining up with TRBD2. From germline, CDR1 is MRHNA and CDR2 SNTAGT. The CDR3 covers 15 residues. V trimming: 5 bases; J trimming: 8 bases; junction bases outside the gene matches: 9. CDR3 amino acids: CASSSASGSSDEQFF. Here the CDR3 DNA reads TGTGCCAGCAGTTCCGCTAGCGGGAGTAGCGATGAGCAGTTCTTC.

This clone was found a few times. The rearrangement links TRBV6-6 to TRBJ1-5; no clear D gene. V lost 0 bases and J 0 bases, leaving 9 bases between the germline ends. Germline CDR1 and CDR2: MNHNY and SVGAGI (reference sequence). The CDR3 loop spans 16 amino acids. CDR3 nucleotide sequence: TGTGCCAGCAGTTACTCGGTCAGTTATAGCAATCAGCCCCAGCATTTT. Protein product: CASSYSVSYSNQPQHF.

Of note for this clone: Different DNA sequences within this sample yield the same CDR3. The chain is built from TRBV4-3 and TRBJ2-7; TRBD2 aligns across 10 bases. Germline CDR1 and CDR2: LGHNA and YSLEER. Trimming at V came to 0 bases and at J to 0 bases, leaving 5 bases not matched to a gene. This CDR3 spans 17 amino acids. The CDR3 nucleotides are TGCGCCAGCAGCCAAGATTTAGGACTAGCGGCCTCCTACGAGCAGTACTTC. Protein product: CASSQDLGLAASYEQYF.

This sequence joins TRBV19 and TRBJ1-1; 7 nucleotides match TRBD1. CDR1 and CDR2 from the germline V gene are LNHDA and SQIVND (reference sequence). The CDR3 has 15 residues. Germline trimming cut 6 bases from V and 0 bases from J; bases unmatched to any gene: 7. The CDR3 bases are TGTGCCAGTAGCAGAGGGACAGACATGAACACTGAAGCTTTCTTT. Translating it yields CASSRGTDMNTEAFF. Supplemented by reference TRBV19 and TRBJ1-1, the full variable domain reads DGGITQSPKYLFRKEGQNVTLSCEQNLNHDAMYWYRQDPGQGLRLIYYSQIVNDFQKGDIAEGYSVSREKKESFPLTVTSAQKNPTAFYLCASSRGTDMNTEAFFGQGTRLTVV.

The chain is built from TRBV7-9 and TRBJ1-2; D ambiguous. Trimming removed 5 bases at V and 3 bases at J, with 7 bases between. The CDR3 has 12 residues. Germline lookup yields CDR1 SEHNR and CDR2 FQNEAQ (reference sequence). The CDR3 region has the DNA TGTGCCAGCAGCCCGCAGGACTATGGCTACACCTTC. Translation: CASSPQDYGYTF.

This clone was picked up one time. The gene calls are TRBV19 and TRBJ1-1, with TRBD1 identical over 8 bases. The CDR3 contains 13 residues. The J segment lost 3 bases and the V segment lost 3 bases, leaving 0 bases of the junction unmatched. Germline V gives CDR1 LNHDA, CDR2 SQIVND (reference sequence). The CDR3 DNA follows: TGTGCCAGTAGTATGGACAGGGACACTGAAGCTTTCTTT. It yields the protein CASSMDRDTEAFF. Looking up the rest from reference TRBV19 and TRBJ1-1 gives the full variable domain: DGGITQSPKYLFRKEGQNVTLSCEQNLNHDAMYWYRQDPGQGLRLIYYSQIVNDFQKGDIAEGYSVSREKKESFPLTVTSAQKNPTAFYLCASSMDRDTEAFFGQGTRLTVV.

The CDR3 loop is CASSLYSAGGQSNYGYTF. CDR3 coding DNA: TGTGCCAGCAGCTTATATTCTGCGGGGGGACAGTCTAACTATGGCTACACCTTC. V gene TRBV7-2 combines with J gene TRBJ1-2; 7 bases map to TRBD1. V gave up 2 bases and J gave up 0 bases; unmatched junction bases: 12. In germline, CDR1 is SGHTA, CDR2 FQGNSA. The CDR3 is made up of 18 amino acids.

This chain links TRBV7-2 with TRBJ2-7; TRBD2 matches 10 bases. CDR1 and CDR2 from the germline V gene are SGHTA and FQGNSA. This CDR3 has 15 amino acids. V lost 5 bases and J lost 5; bases outside the gene matches: 9. The CDR3 loop reads CASSPVGSGRNEQYF. The CDR3 region has the DNA TGTGCCAGCAGCCCGGTCGGTAGCGGGAGGAACGAGCAGTACTTC.

This clone was detected only a few times. This sequence joins TRBV4-3 and TRBJ2-1; 8 bases are a match to TRBD2. This CDR3 has 17 residues. The J segment lost 4 bases and the V segment lost 0 bases, leaving 8 bases of the junction unmatched. Per germline, CDR1 LGHNA and CDR2 YSLEER. CDR3 loop: CASSQDFLASGYNEQFF. The DNA of the CDR3 is TGCGCCAGCAGCCAAGATTTCTTAGCTAGCGGGTACAATGAGCAGTTCTTC.

This clone came up a few times. The chain is built from TRBV6-5 and TRBJ2-4, with a tentative D call TRBD2 (6 bases). CDR1 and CDR2 (germline): MNHEY, SVGAGI. With 1 base removed from V and 4 bases from J, the gap between germline ends came to 14 bases. The CDR3 is made up of 16 amino acids. The CDR3: CASSYFGLADKNIQYF. CDR3 DNA: TGTGCCAGCAGTTACTTTGGGTTAGCGGATAAAAACATTCAGTACTTC.

The rearrangement uses TRBV4-3 and TRBJ2-1, with 10 bases identical to TRBD1. J gave up 6 bases and V 3 bases, and 5 bases lay outside the gene matches. The CDR3 is 15 residues long. Germline loops: CDR1 LGHNA, CDR2 YSLEER. The CDR3 is CASSQMGTGANEQFF. The CDR3 DNA is TGCGCCAGCAGCCAGATGGGGACAGGGGCCAATGAGCAGTTCTTC.

This chain links TRBV11-2 with TRBJ2-5, with D unclear. Trimming removed 5 bases at V and 1 base at J, with 11 bases between. This CDR3 spans 14 amino acids. Germline V lookup: CDR1 SGHAT, CDR2 FQNNGV. The CDR3 protein is CASSRGLLQETQYF. The CDR3 coding sequence is TGTGCCAGCAGCAGAGGCCTCCTCCAAGAGACCCAGTACTTC.

The V gene is TRBV19, the J gene TRBJ2-3; 10 bases line up with TRBD1. The CDR3 has 20 amino acids. CDR1 is LNHDA and CDR2 is SQIVND in the germline V gene (reference sequence). With V trimmed by 5 bases and J by 2 bases, 19 bases remained unmatched. This chain's CDR3 is CASSRYGTGVVSADTDTQYF. In DNA, the CDR3 is TGTGCCAGTAGTCGATACGGGACAGGGGTAGTTAGCGCGGACACAGATACGCAGTATTTT.